The next 18 T cell receptor beta chains were all read from a single sample in a study of blood T cell repertoires in COVID-19. Clones were sequenced by immunoSEQ multiplex PCR, and TCRdb holds only the in-frame ones, with some missing. The repertoire holds under 350,000 clones, with 85% to 90% as singletons. The sequencing sample was made of PBMCs or T cells enriched from blood (not recorded which). These receptors were taken from a man in his thirties or forties who had recovered from COVID-19.

The chain combines TRBV6-4 with TRBJ1-2; 9 nucleotides match TRBD1. The length of the CDR3 is 16 residues. CDR1 and CDR2 (germline): MRHNA, SNTAGT. J was trimmed by 2 bases and V by 0 bases; bases with no gene match: 4. CDR3 nucleotides: TGTGCCAGCAGTGACTCGAACAGGGGGCCAAACTATGGCTACACCTTC. Translated: CASSDSNRGPNYGYTF.

The chain joins TRBV5-1 to TRBJ1-4; D is unclear. Germline V gene lookup returns CDR1 SGHRS and CDR2 YFSETQ. V was trimmed by 4 bases and J by 0 bases, leaving 7 bases between them. The CDR3 is made up of 14 amino acids. The CDR3 sequence is CASSLSSTNEKLFF. In nucleotides, the CDR3 is TGCGCCAGCAGCCTTTCTTCAACTAATGAAAAACTGTTTTTT.

The chain has TRBV19 and TRBJ1-2; TRBD1 is a possible D gene (5 bases). This CDR3 region has 13 residues. V gave up 5 bases and J gave up 4 bases, with 11 bases separating them. Per the germline V gene, CDR1 is LNHDA and CDR2 is SQIVND (reference sequence). The DNA for the CDR3 is TGTGCCAGTAGTTCCAGGGAAATCTATGGCTACACCTTC. This codes for CASSSREIYGYTF.

This clone was recorded a few times. The J gene is TRBJ2-2, the V gene TRBV6-5; D possibly corresponds to TRBD1 (5 bases). The CDR3 consists of 16 residues. Germline lookup yields CDR1 MNHEY and CDR2 SVGAGI. The germline V and J ends were trimmed by 2 bases and 2 bases, with 12 bases remaining between them. The CDR3 sequence is CASSYRQSSNTGELFF. In DNA, the CDR3 is TGTGCCAGCAGTTACCGACAGTCCAGCAACACCGGGGAGCTGTTTTTT.

This clone was seen a few times. The chain uses TRBV5-4 and TRBJ2-7; TRBD1 matches at 7 bases. The junction had 16 bases not matched to a gene; V was cut back by 6 bases and J by 7 bases. The CDR3 has 15 amino acids. Germline CDR1 is SGHNT and CDR2 is YYREEE (reference sequence). The CDR3 loop is CASTSMTGQSIEQYF. Written as DNA, the CDR3 is TGTGCCAGCACCTCCATGACGGGACAGTCTATAGAGCAGTACTTC.

This rearrangement joins TRBV7-9 to TRBJ2-3; weak D call: TRBD2 (5 bases). Trimming removed 5 bases at V and 0 bases at J, with 12 bases between. The CDR3 spans 15 residues. Looked up from germline, CDR1 is SEHNR and CDR2 is FQNEAQ (reference sequence). The CDR3 is CASSDIRTSTDTQYF. In nucleotides, the CDR3 is TGTGCCAGCAGCGATATACGGACTAGCACAGATACGCAGTATTTT.

This chain connects TRBV19 to TRBJ1-3; TRBD1 is a possible D gene (5 bases). The germline gives CDR1 LNHDA, CDR2 SQIVND (reference sequence). The CDR3 spans 16 residues. V was trimmed by 1 base and J by 2 bases, leaving 12 bases between them. The CDR3 here is CASSIGGTGTGNTIYF. In nucleotides, the CDR3 is TGTGCCAGTAGTATAGGGGGGACTGGCACTGGAAACACCATATATTTT. Full variable domain (missing parts from reference TRBV19 and TRBJ1-3): DGGITQSPKYLFRKEGQNVTLSCEQNLNHDAMYWYRQDPGQGLRLIYYSQIVNDFQKGDIAEGYSVSREKKESFPLTVTSAQKNPTAFYLCASSIGGTGTGNTIYFGEGSWLTVV.

The chain is built from TRBV27 and TRBJ1-2; TRBD1 matches at 8 bases. The trim removed 7 bases at V and 8 bases at J, leaving 15 bases unmatched. The CDR3 consists of 15 residues. The germline V gene has CDR1 MNHEY and CDR2 SMNVEV (reference sequence). This chain's CDR3 is CASTPRQGTPQGYTF. CDR3 in DNA: TGTGCCAGCACCCCAAGACAGGGGACCCCCCAGGGCTACACCTTC.

J is TRBJ2-7 and V is TRBV5-1; possibly TRBD2 for D (6 bases). This CDR3 region has 14 residues. Trimming cost V 6 bases and J 2 bases, with 15 bases left between them. Germline CDR1 reads SGHRS; CDR2 reads YFSETQ. The CDR3, as DNA: TGCGCCAGCACCCGGGGCGGGATAGCCTACGAGCAGTACTTC. This sequence encodes CASTRGGIAYEQYF.

The chain employs TRBV12-3 or TRBV12-4 and TRBJ2-5; tentative D call: TRBD2 (6 bases). The CDR3 loop spans 13 amino acids. V was cut by 1 base and J by 7 bases, with 10 bases left in between. The CDR3 DNA reads as TGTGCCAGCAGTTTAGGGGGGGAAATGACCCAGTACTTC. Translation gives CASSLGGEMTQYF.

A single count supports this clone. Here the CDR3 DNA reads TGTGCCAGCAGTCGTCACCGGTTAGCGGGAGGGGGCACAGATACGCAGTATTTT. Protein product: CASSRHRLAGGGTDTQYF. J is TRBJ2-3 and V is TRBV27; TRBD2 agrees at 11 bases. CDR3 length equals 18 residues. Germline CDR1 MNHEY, CDR2 SMNVEV (reference sequence). Unmatched junction bases numbered 11, after V lost 5 bases and J lost 1 base.

The CDR3 loop is CASSIGAGASPLHF. In DNA form, the CDR3 reads TGTGCCAGTAGTATAGGGGCAGGGGCTTCACCCCTCCACTTT. The chain combines TRBV19 with TRBJ1-6; weak D call: TRBD1 (6 bases). The CDR3 is 14 amino acids. The V gene lost 1 base and the J gene lost 9 bases, with 10 bases spanning the gap. The germline V gene has CDR1 LNHDA and CDR2 SQIVND (reference sequence).

V is TRBV2 and J is TRBJ2-7; 8 bases map to TRBD2. The CDR3 contains 15 residues. The J segment lost 2 bases and the V segment lost 6 bases, leaving 9 bases of the junction unmatched. Germline V gene data show CDR1 as SNHLY and CDR2 as FYNNEI. In DNA, the CDR3 is TGTGCCAGCAGGACCTTACTAGCGGTAACCTACGAGCAGTACTTC. This codes for CASRTLLAVTYEQYF. The whole variable domain, filled in from reference TRBV2 and TRBJ2-7, reads EPEVTQTPSHQVTQMGQEVILRCVPISNHLYFYWYRQILGQKVEFLVSFYNNEISEKSEIFDDQFSVERPDGSNFTLKIRSTKLEDSAMYFCASRTLLAVTYEQYFGPGTRLTVT.

This chain joins TRBV12-3 or TRBV12-4 and TRBJ1-2; TRBD1 matches 7 bases. This CDR3 is 12 amino acids long. After removal of 5 bases from V and 5 bases from J, the junction contained 2 bases not matched to a gene. As DNA, the CDR3 is TGTGCCAGCAGTCGGGACAGATATGGCTACACCTTC. Amino acids: CASSRDRYGYTF.

This clone was picked up one time. The chain carries TRBV5-4 and TRBJ1-4, with 9 nucleotides matching TRBD1. CDR1 is SGHNT, CDR2 YYREEE, per germline (reference sequence). J lost 8 bases, V lost 5 bases, and 10 bases had no gene match. The CDR3 runs to 15 residues. CDR3 in amino acids: CASSITGGIGEKLFF. In DNA form, the CDR3 reads TGTGCCAGCAGTATTACAGGGGGCATCGGGGAAAAACTGTTTTTT.

The J gene is TRBJ1-2, the V gene TRBV10-2, with 8 bases matching TRBD1. CDR3 length equals 14 residues. V dropped 3 bases and J dropped 4; count of bases not matched to a gene: 4. Germline-derived CDR1 and CDR2 are WSHSY and SAAADI. The DNA for the CDR3 is TGCGCCAGCAGTGAAACAGGGGGTTCCTATGGCTACACCTTC. It yields the protein CASSETGGSYGYTF.

The V gene is TRBV19, the J gene TRBJ2-1; no clear D. Trimming cost V 4 bases and J 8 bases, with 6 bases left between them. The CDR3 covers 11 residues. CDR1 and CDR2 from the germline V gene are LNHDA and SQIVND (reference sequence). CDR3 loop: CASSNEDEQFF. CDR3 coding DNA: TGTGCCAGTAGTAATGAGGATGAGCAGTTCTTC. Looking up the rest from reference TRBV19 and TRBJ2-1 gives the full variable domain: DGGITQSPKYLFRKEGQNVTLSCEQNLNHDAMYWYRQDPGQGLRLIYYSQIVNDFQKGDIAEGYSVSREKKESFPLTVTSAQKNPTAFYLCASSNEDEQFFGPGTRLTVL.

This clone was seen only a few times. The chain combines TRBV2 with TRBJ2-1; D possibly corresponds to TRBD2 (7 bases). The CDR3 has 13 amino acids. V shed 3 bases and J shed 13 bases, with 16 bases lying between them. Germline values: CDR1 SNHLY, CDR2 FYNNEI. The CDR3 DNA reads TGTGCCAGCAGTGACCTCTGGGGGGGCCCCCAGTTCTTC. It codes for CASSDLWGGPQFF.